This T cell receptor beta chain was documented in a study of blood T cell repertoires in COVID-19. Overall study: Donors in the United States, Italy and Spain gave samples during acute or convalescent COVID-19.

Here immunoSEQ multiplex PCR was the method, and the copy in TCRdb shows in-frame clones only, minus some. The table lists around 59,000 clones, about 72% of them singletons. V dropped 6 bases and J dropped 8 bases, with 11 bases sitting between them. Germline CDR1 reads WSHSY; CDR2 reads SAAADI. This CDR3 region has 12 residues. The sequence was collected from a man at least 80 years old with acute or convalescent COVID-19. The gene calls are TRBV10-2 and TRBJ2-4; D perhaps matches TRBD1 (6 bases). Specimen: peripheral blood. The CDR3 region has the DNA TGCGCCAGCAGACAGGGAAATGACATTCAGTACTTC. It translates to CASRQGNDIQYF.